The 28 T cell receptor beta chains in this list originate from one sample, sequenced in a study of vaccination effects on CD4 cells after COVID-19. Prior to sequencing, the ViraFEST assay stimulated PBMC with viral peptide pools, which expanded the antigen-specific CD4+ T cells. With 10 to 11 days of culture completed, CD4+ T cells were isolated. None of the vaccinated had previously contracted SARS-CoV-2, and their nucleocapsid antibodies tested negative. Method: immunoSEQ multiplex PCR; TCRdb's copy keeps in-frame clones and lacks some. The data contain 55,000 to 80,000 clones, roughly 80% of them seen just once; the ten biggest clones take up 9.5% to 15%. These receptors' antigens are unknown. The source material was CD4+ T cells from PBMCs cultured with SARS-CoV-2 spike peptides, sampled before COVID-19 vaccination. These receptors were taken from a human donor who received a COVID-19 vaccine.

The rearrangement uses TRBV27 and TRBJ1-6; D remains unclear. The ends were cut back, 5 bases at V and 3 bases at J, with 17 bases in the middle. The CDR3 loop spans 17 amino acids. Germline lookup yields CDR1 MNHEY and CDR2 SMNVEV (reference sequence). This CDR3 is CASSTTIPGFYNSPLHF. The CDR3 coding sequence is TGTGCCAGCAGTACAACTATACCGGGATTCTATAATTCACCCCTCCACTTT.

The genes are TRBV5-1 and TRBJ2-1; D is undetermined. The CDR3 runs 13 residues. The V gene's germline CDR1 is SGHRS and CDR2 YFSETQ. The V gene lost 0 bases and the J gene lost 6 bases, with 7 bases spanning the gap. CDR3 in DNA: TGCGCCAGCAGCTTGGGCCCCGGCAATGAGCAGTTCTTC. Its protein product is CASSLGPGNEQFF.

This sequence joins TRBV6-6 and TRBJ2-7; maybe TRBD1 (6 bases). The germline gives CDR1 MNHNY, CDR2 SVGAGI (reference sequence). V lost 5 bases, J lost 7 bases, and 12 bases lay in between. The CDR3 consists of 12 residues. The CDR3 region is CASSHSGVEQYV. Here the CDR3 DNA reads TGTGCCAGCAGTCATTCAGGGGTAGAGCAGTACGTC.

CDR3 amino acids: CASSDLGGGELFF. The CDR3 coding sequence is TGTGCCAGCAGTGACCTTGGGGGGGGTGAGCTGTTTTTT. The chain is built from TRBV25-1 and TRBJ2-2; 7 nucleotides align to TRBD2. V shed 3 bases and J 11 bases; nucleotides not matched to a gene: 6. The length of the CDR3 is 13 residues. Germline CDR1 MGHDK, CDR2 SYGVNS.

The genes are TRBV6-5 and TRBJ1-2, with 7 bases aligning to TRBD1. V shed 2 bases, J shed 7 bases, and the junction held 7 bases outside the gene matches. The CDR3 covers 14 residues. Germline loops: CDR1 MNHEY, CDR2 SVGAGI. The CDR3 DNA is TGTGCCAGCAGTTACCAGGGGGACATGCTTGGCTACACCTTC. As protein: CASSYQGDMLGYTF.

The CDR3 DNA reads as TGTACCCGAGCTAGCGGGGCTTGGGAAGAGACCCAGTACTTC. Encoded protein: CTRASGAWEETQYF. The chain recombines TRBV11-1 with TRBJ2-5; 9 nucleotides align to TRBD2. In germline, CDR1 is SGHAT, CDR2 FQDESV (reference sequence). The CDR3 has 14 residues.

J is TRBJ1-2 and V is TRBV4-3, with a tentative D call TRBD1 (6 bases). CDR3 length: 15 amino acids. Germline V CDR1 and CDR2: LGHNA, YSLEER. V lost 1 base to trimming and J lost 8 bases, with 17 bases between them. The CDR3 sequence: CASSQGPLTGGGYTF. The CDR3 nucleotides are TGCGCCAGCAGCCAAGGTCCGCTGACAGGCGGGGGCTACACCTTC.

The V and J genes are TRBV7-2 and TRBJ2-2; D unclear. CDR1 is SGHTA and CDR2 is FQGNSA in the germline V gene. Deletions cut 5 bases from V and 7 bases from J, with 5 bases between. The CDR3 runs to 11 residues. The CDR3 sequence: CASSVNGELFF. The CDR3 nucleotides are TGTGCCAGCAGCGTGAACGGGGAGCTGTTTTTT.

This chain uses TRBV6-6 with TRBJ1-5; 7 bases map to TRBD1. CDR1 MNHNY and CDR2 SVGAGI come from the germline V gene (reference sequence). The junction had 10 bases not matched to a gene; V was cut back by 5 bases and J by 3 bases. The CDR3 has 16 residues. CDR3 residues: CASSHTPGQSNQPQHF. The CDR3 bases are TGTGCCAGCAGTCATACACCGGGACAGTCCAATCAGCCCCAGCATTTT.

This rearrangement joins TRBV19 to TRBJ2-1, with 9 bases matching TRBD2. Germline trimming cut 6 bases from V and 8 bases from J; bases unmatched to any gene: 2. Per the germline V gene, CDR1 is LNHDA and CDR2 is SQIVND (reference sequence). The CDR3 loop spans 12 amino acids. CDR3 sequence (DNA): TGTGCCAGTAGGAAGCGGGGGGATGAGCAGTTCTTC. Translating it yields CASRKRGDEQFF.

The rearrangement joins TRBV3-1 (or the pseudogene TRBV3-2) to TRBJ1-1; D is possibly TRBD1 (5 bases). The CDR3 consists of 15 residues. Trimming pared 3 bases from V and 4 bases from J, leaving 15 bases between. In germline, CDR1 is LGHDT, CDR2 YNNKEL (reference sequence). In nucleotides, the CDR3 is TGTGCCAGCAGCCACTCGGACACCGGCGGCACTGAAGCTTTCTTT. Protein: CASSHSDTGGTEAFF.

This clone was counted a single time. This chain joins TRBV6-1 and TRBJ2-2, with no clear D. Germline V CDR1 and CDR2: MNHNS, SASEGT. Trimming took off 2 bases at V and 5 bases at J, with 18 bases between the two ends. The CDR3 contains 17 residues. The CDR3 DNA is TGTGCCAGCAGTGAATTAGTGAACCGCATGATGACCGGGGAGCTGTTTTTT. Residues: CASSELVNRMMTGELFF.

The gene calls are TRBV2 and TRBJ1-1; D may be TRBD1 (5 bases). CDR3 length: 14 residues. CDR1 SNHLY and CDR2 FYNNEI come from the germline V gene. V lost 7 bases to trimming and J lost 2 bases, with 14 bases between them. In DNA form, the CDR3 reads TGTGCCAGCAATTCCCAGGGCTCAAACACTGAAGCTTTCTTT. Translation: CASNSQGSNTEAFF.

The chain is built from TRBV6-6 and TRBJ1-1, with D possibly TRBD1 on 5 matching bases. CDR1 MNHNY and CDR2 SVGAGI come from the germline V gene (reference sequence). Trimming took 7 bases from V and 6 from J, leaving 18 bases between them. The length of the CDR3 is 14 residues. CDR3 protein: CASKGNSVVAEAFF. The CDR3 region has the DNA TGTGCCAGCAAGGGGAACAGCGTCGTCGCTGAAGCTTTCTTT.

The chain uses TRBV15 and TRBJ2-3; D might be TRBD1 (5 bases). V lost 2 bases to trimming and J lost 2 bases, with 11 bases between them. The CDR3 consists of 15 residues. Germline CDR1 LNHNV, CDR2 YYDKDF (reference sequence). The chain's CDR3 is CATSRNGQHTDTQYF. The CDR3 DNA sequence: TGTGCCACCAGCAGAAACGGACAACACACAGATACGCAGTATTTT.

The rearrangement uses TRBV12-5 and TRBJ2-1; D not resolved. The CDR3 runs 15 residues. Trimming shortened V by 3 bases and J by 5 bases, and 14 bases separated the two germline ends. The V gene's germline CDR1 is LGHNT and CDR2 FRNRAP. The chain's CDR3 is CASGFTGKWDNEQFF. The CDR3 coding sequence is TGTGCTAGTGGTTTTACTGGGAAATGGGACAATGAGCAGTTCTTC.

V gene TRBV12-5 combines with J gene TRBJ1-5; 12 positions agree with TRBD1. This CDR3 has 16 residues. Trimming cost V 7 bases and J 7 bases; bases outside gene matches: 11. CDR1 and CDR2 from the germline V gene are LGHNT and FRNRAP. The CDR3 here is CASATGDRGRAQPQHF. The CDR3 DNA is TGTGCTAGTGCTACAGGGGACAGGGGGCGCGCACAGCCCCAGCATTTT.

V is TRBV20-1 and J is TRBJ2-7, with TRBD1 matching over 12 bases. Germline CDR1 is DFQATT and CDR2 is SNEGSKA (reference sequence). The CDR3 contains 17 residues. V lost 3 bases, J lost 6 bases, and 15 bases stayed unmatched. The CDR3, as DNA: TGCAGTGCTAGTCCTATCCCGGGACAGGGGGCCTCGGGCGAGCAGTACGTC. Residues: CSASPIPGQGASGEQYV.

This sequence joins TRBV6-2 or TRBV6-3 and TRBJ2-5; no reliable D call. The CDR3 consists of 11 residues. Trimming stripped 4 bases from V and 7 bases from J, with 7 bases between. Germline V lookup: CDR1 MNHEY, CDR2 SVGEGT. The CDR3 loop reads CASSSPRTQYF. CDR3 DNA: TGTGCCAGCAGTTCCCCACGGACCCAGTACTTC.

This clone was counted a single time. The rearrangement uses TRBV20-1 and TRBJ2-2, with D perhaps TRBD1 (5 bases). Germline V gene data show CDR1 as DFQATT and CDR2 as SNEGSKA (reference sequence). CDR3 length: 13 amino acids. Trimming removed 3 bases at V and 6 bases at J, with 11 bases between. CDR3: CSASGHLPGELFF. DNA of the CDR3: TGCAGTGCTAGTGGACACCTCCCCGGGGAGCTGTTTTTT.

This sequence joins TRBV4-1 and TRBJ2-5; D not resolved. V was trimmed by 3 bases and J by 4 bases, leaving 9 bases between them. Per the germline V gene, CDR1 is MGHRA and CDR2 is YSYEKL. This CDR3 has 13 amino acids. CDR3 coding DNA: TGCGCCAGCAGCCAGGCGTCCGGAGAGACCCAGTACTTC. It translates to CASSQASGETQYF.

J is TRBJ1-6 and V is TRBV6-5; D unclear. The CDR3 contains 10 residues. Looked up from germline, CDR1 is MNHEY and CDR2 is SVGAGI. V was trimmed by 6 bases and J by 14 bases, leaving 8 bases between them. As DNA, the CDR3 is TGTGCCAGCAGGGACCGGACCCTCCACTTT. This translates into CASRDRTLHF.

A remark on this clone: Within the sample, other DNA sequences also encode this same CDR3. The rearrangement uses TRBV5-1 and TRBJ1-1; possibly TRBD1 for D (6 bases). Trimming shortened V by 4 bases and J by 2 bases, and 12 bases separated the two germline ends. The germline gives CDR1 SGHRS, CDR2 YFSETQ. The CDR3 length is 14 residues. CDR3: CASSLTGLNTEAFF. The CDR3 DNA follows: TGCGCCAGCAGCCTCACAGGGCTAAACACTGAAGCTTTCTTT.

CDR3 sequence (DNA): TGTGCCAGCAGATCTTCCGGGACAGGGACCAATGAGCAGTTCTTC. Translated, it gives CASRSSGTGTNEQFF. The gene calls are TRBV7-2 and TRBJ2-1; 9 nucleotides align to TRBD1. This CDR3 comprises 15 residues. Unmatched junction bases numbered 9, after V lost 6 bases and J lost 6 bases. Looked up from germline, CDR1 is SGHTA and CDR2 is FQGNSA.

The chain has TRBV5-1 and TRBJ1-3, with 7 nucleotides matching TRBD1. J was trimmed by 4 bases and V by 5 bases; bases with no gene match: 6. Germline V gene lookup returns CDR1 SGHRS and CDR2 YFSETQ. The length of the CDR3 is 14 residues. Here the CDR3 reads CASSQGQPGNTIYF. The CDR3 DNA reads TGCGCCAGCAGTCAGGGACAGCCCGGAAACACCATATATTTT.

This clone was recorded a few times. This chain joins TRBV5-1 and TRBJ1-6; no definite D call. V was trimmed by 2 bases and J by 14 bases, leaving 20 bases between them. CDR1 and CDR2 (germline): SGHRS, YFSETQ. The CDR3 runs 15 residues. DNA of the CDR3: TGCGCCAGCAGCTTAAGAGGCGGCATGAGTTTAACCCTCCACTTT. Residues: CASSLRGGMSLTLHF.

V usage is TRBV7-2 and J usage is TRBJ2-7; 9 positions match TRBD1. The CDR3 spans 12 residues. V lost 4 bases and J lost 7; bases outside the gene matches: 2. CDR1 SGHTA and CDR2 FQGNSA come from the germline V gene. CDR3 DNA sequence: TGTGCCAGCAGCTGGGGACAGGGAGAGCAGTACGTC. Translating it yields CASSWGQGEQYV.

This chain joins TRBV5-4 and TRBJ1-4; D call uncertain. Trimming took 0 bases from V and 7 from J, leaving 13 bases between them. The germline gives CDR1 SGHNT, CDR2 YYREEE (reference sequence). This CDR3 comprises 15 residues. CDR3 DNA: TGTGCCAGCAGCTTGGGGCCCGGGGAGAGTGAAAAACTGTTTTTT. Translating gives CASSLGPGESEKLFF.